Below, one T cell receptor beta chain is given with its context. Its antigen has not been determined. Within one base of it there is no much larger clone, and no base qualities were kept. The cohort was made up of roughly 670 healthy bone marrow donors. All cohort members were sampled while nominally healthy, although unrecorded immune exposures were likely present. The donor tested CMV seropositive, placing the donor among the approximately 290 seropositive members of the cohort. Every donor gave a peripheral blood sample, and the peripheral blood mononuclear cells from that sample were used for TCR beta sequencing. Genomic DNA was extracted from the blood cell samples with the Qiagen DNeasy Blood Extraction Kit. Its CDR3 holds 15 amino acids, cysteine through phenylalanine. Only the CDR3 DNA stays, 45 bases, in frame from base 1. The germline V gene supplies CDR1 SGHRS and CDR2 YFSETQ. V lost 0 bases and J lost 3 bases; the stretch between them is 12 bases long.

Library preparation employed the immunoSEQ multiplex PCR assay. For the multiplex PCR, a mixture combining 60 forward primers for TCR Vbeta segments and 13 reverse primers for TCR Jbeta segments was used. A multiplex PCR assay on genomic DNA amplified the CDR3 region of rearranged TCR beta genes. Amplified TCR beta libraries were sequenced as 87-base-pair reads on the Illumina HiSeq System. On the authors' methods: In a later analysis, roughly 80 million unique TCR beta chains were counted across the roughly 610 repertoires, and roughly 9.9 million of these chains were shared by at least two donors. Raw reads were error-corrected and collapsed into unique sequences with a nearest-neighbor algorithm that merged closely related sequences to remove PCR and sequencing errors. CDR3 sequences were aligned to IMGT reference sequences to assign V, D and J gene segments. For a sequence to be retained, a match of at least six nucleotides was required to both a V gene segment and a J gene segment. A rearrangement counted as productive if the CDR3 had no stop codons and remained in frame with V and J, and every other rearrangement counted as non-productive. Following IMGT convention, CDR3 was defined as the stretch from the second conserved V-encoded cysteine to the conserved J-encoded phenylalanine. The earlier analysis of about 610 of the donors excluded any sequence lacking an unambiguous match to a single V gene segment. In an earlier analysis of around 600 of the donors, V segments were called functional above 56.7% productive rearrangements and were called segregating when the between-donor standard deviation exceeded 5%. A statistical classification framework was developed to diagnose cytomegalovirus status using the catalog of TCR beta chain sequences. A later analysis assigned V and J genes by comparing TCR nucleotide sequences with IMGT/GENE-DB human TR gene sequences. The TCRdist pipeline was used in a later analysis to assign CDR3 sequences and most-parsimonious VDJ recombination scenarios. A later analysis defined each TCR beta chain by its CDR3 amino acid sequence plus V-gene family, and excluded reads lacking a unique V-gene family. As a way to deal with suspected cross-contamination and a sequencing artifact, a later analysis dropped 592 nucleotide sequences that were highly shared and had low generation probability. In a later analysis, a clonal expansion index was calculated for each public chain from normalized within-repertoire ranks of inferred template counts. A later analysis computed generation probabilities with a VDJ recombination model fitted to out-of-frame rearrangements, and checked the results against IGoR. Hypergeometric tests were used in a later analysis to score TCR-TCR, TCR-HLA and TCR-CMV co-occurrence, with a repertoire-size bias correction applied to the TCR pairs. To estimate false discovery rates, a later analysis permuted the HLA or CMV assignments 20 times. A later analysis grouped co-occurring TCRs with DBSCAN, adding TCRdist sequence similarity when clustering within HLA-allele-positive subsets. Co-occurrence clustering excluded repertoires with fewer than 30,000 or more than 120,000 public chains, plus five with anomalous nucleotide sharing. This immuneACCESS table, as held by TCRdb, lists in-frame sequences with V and J called but not all clones. Of the missing ones, under half trace to an unresolved V gene in checked studies; the others have no known cause. Clone size and the V and J calls come from that table; the DNA yielded D and trimming. Counted in this sample were 70,000 to 100,000 clones; over 70% of them appeared once. 20% to 30% of the sample goes to the ten largest clones.

The data are from a study of cytomegalovirus exposure and HLA in healthy donors (TCRdb year 2017). Some background on the complete study: According to an earlier analysis of several hundred of the donors, roughly 180 million T cells yielded 90 million to 130 million unique TCR beta sequences and approximately 280 Gb of sequence data. The number of donors typed differed by locus, with 629-630 for A, B, C, DRB1 and DQB1, approximately 500 for DQA1, about 610 for DPA1, and over 400 for DPB1. Across around 400 genotyped donors of the cohort, an average of about 220,000 unique TCR beta nucleotide sequences per donor were sequenced, and approximately 19% of those sequences were non-productive. Genome-wide SNP genotypes for about 65% of the 666 donors were used in a later genetic analysis, which treated that subset as a discovery cohort. Alongside the repertoire data, information on donor age, sex, ethnicity and CMV serostatus was compiled. The T cell repertoires of around 730 subjects were profiled by immunosequencing and related to cytomegalovirus serostatus. In a later analysis, previously published TCR beta repertoires from about 640 donors were re-analyzed and high-resolution HLA genotyping was added so that TCR occurrence patterns could be studied. Four to six DR-DQ haplotypes were handled as single units for association and clustering, since linkage in the cohort was strong. The study aimed to test whether signatures of past pathogen exposure could be identified by cataloging public T cell receptors. Of the roughly 400 genotyped donors, more than 75% were placed in the genetic ancestry cluster associated with self-reported Caucasian donors. The later analysis used no new phenotypic data to find candidate immune exposures, relying instead on TCR beta sequences and their occurrence across donors. Roughly 300 gigabases of sequencing data and approximately 85 million unique TCR sequences were included in an early release covering over 600 HLA-typed donors. High-throughput TCR immunosequencing, statistical association of individual TCRs with disease status, and machine learning were combined to predict cytomegalovirus infection status. HLA typing covered class I and class II loci at four-digit resolution. An earlier analysis of some 500 of the donors used high-throughput TCR beta sequencing to judge whether each TCR beta V gene segment behaved as functional or pseudogenic. Every repertoire in the discovery cohort had been generated on one and the same sequencing platform. A separate validation cohort of roughly 130 different subjects was used in addition to the roughly 640-subject first cohort. What the study reported, not specific to this receptor: A further reported finding was that TCR beta sequences accurately predicted the HLA-A and HLA-B alleles for most subjects in the first cohort. Because counts were too low, approximately 18 rarely observed V segments, including chromosome 9 orphons, were excluded from the earlier analysis of 587 of the donors. Only TCR beta chains were sequenced in this cohort, and the absence of alpha or paired-chain data limited detectable features. Presence/absence analyses assumed roughly uniform sequencing depth across donors, an assumption that may not hold. Most TCR sequences were observed very rarely across donors, whereas some public TCRs were present in many individuals. Some IMGT-functional V segments, including TRBV6-2 and TRBV6-3, could not be told apart with the 87-base-pair reads, so those segments were excluded. In a later analysis, HLA-associated TCR beta chains showed more clonal expansion and lower generation probabilities than non-associated chains that were equally common. A later analysis associated 16,951 TCR beta sequences with specific HLA alleles at a false discovery rate of 0.05. Because some donors lacked HLA typing at each locus, the association tests relied only on the typed subset. An association between a missense DCLRE1C variant and V-gene and J-gene trimming of TCR beta chains was found in a later genetic analysis and replicated in an independent cohort. A cluster of highly shared sequence variants was judged likely to represent a technical artifact of the sequencing pipeline. Linkage disequilibrium might explain the correlated functional status among segregating V segments, but an unknown experimental factor could not be excluded. A later genetic analysis reported fewer N-insertions in productive TCRs among donors in an Asian-associated ancestry cluster than the approximately 670-donor mean. In a later analysis, most CMV-associated TCR beta chains were found to appear HLA-restricted, with HLA associations seemingly driven largely by CMV exposure. The study listed 150 to 200 TCR beta chains as associated with cytomegalovirus. According to the authors, the approach could potentially be generalized to other disease states and immunological phenotypes. In an earlier analysis of approximately 590 of the donors, most TCR beta V segments appeared in productive rearrangements about 87% or about 30% of the time, broadly matching IMGT annotations. In a later analysis, several top co-occurrence clusters were reported to appear linked to parvovirus B19, influenza, CMV and Epstein-Barr virus. Three of the identified cytomegalovirus-associated TCR beta chains were confirmed in vitro to be specific for cytomegalovirus antigens. Cytomegalovirus status was reported to be diagnosed by the classifier with high specificity and sensitivity in both the original and validation cohorts. When HLA alleles, especially DR and DQ, strongly co-occurred, TCR associations were difficult to assign to individual alleles. In a later analysis, TCR association rates were found to vary across HLA loci, with the most associated TCRs seen for DRB1 alleles and the fewest for HLA-C alleles. For the cohort, immune exposure information was limited to CMV serostatus.

Sequencing was done on a sample of PBMCs. The rearranged chain carries TRBV5-1 and TRBJ1-2; the D segment could be TRBD1, given 5 matching bases. This clonotype was obtained from a woman aged 50 to 60 in good health and CMV-seropositive. The CDR3 reads CASSLAAGMDYGYTF. The nucleotide sequence reads as follows: TGCGCCAGCAGCTTGGCCGCAGGGATGGACTATGGCTACACCTTC.